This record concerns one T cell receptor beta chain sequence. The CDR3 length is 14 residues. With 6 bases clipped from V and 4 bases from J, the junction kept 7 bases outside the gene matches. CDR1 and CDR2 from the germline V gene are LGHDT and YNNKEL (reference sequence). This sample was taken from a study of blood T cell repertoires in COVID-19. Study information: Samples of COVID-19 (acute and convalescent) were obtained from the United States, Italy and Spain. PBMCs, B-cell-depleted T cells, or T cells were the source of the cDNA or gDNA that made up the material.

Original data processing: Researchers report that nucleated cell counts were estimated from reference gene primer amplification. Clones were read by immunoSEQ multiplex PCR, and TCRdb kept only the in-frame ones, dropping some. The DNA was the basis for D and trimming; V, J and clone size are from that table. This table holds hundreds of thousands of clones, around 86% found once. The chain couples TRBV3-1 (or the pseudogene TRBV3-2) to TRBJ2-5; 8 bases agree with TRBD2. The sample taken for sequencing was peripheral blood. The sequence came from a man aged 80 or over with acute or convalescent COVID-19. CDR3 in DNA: TGTGCCAGCAGACCGGGACTAGGGAGAGAGACCCAGTACTTC. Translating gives CASRPGLGRETQYF.